A few counts support the clone carrying this T cell receptor (beta chain). No antigen is known for it. As TCR cDNA was made by 5'RACE template switching, a universal primer site and UMIs were added. TCRdb redid the calling of the 5' RACE reads with MiXCR, one entry per CDR3 protein. The profile shows around 320,000 distinct CDR3 sequences, 7.5% to 9% of them singletons. The data belong to a study of T cells after yellow fever vaccination. Trimming shortened V by 4 bases and J by 1 base, and 14 bases separated the two germline ends. Per germline, CDR1 SGHRS and CDR2 YFSETQ. This CDR3 region has 15 residues. Study-level findings and limits: In post-booster samples, most primary-vaccination clones reappeared (approximately 95% CD4, 88% CD8). Clonotype sharing between CD4 and CD8 compartments was small. Researchers cautioned that FACS-sorted repertoires could harbor abundant clonotypes contaminating from the bulk population.

The TCR originated in a man aged 18 to 29 who received the YFV17D yellow fever vaccine. Sequences were derived from CD4+ T cells sorted from PBMCs, sampled 5 days after the yellow fever booster vaccination. The chain uses TRBV5-1 and TRBJ1-1, with D possibly being TRBD1 (6 bases). CDR3 sequence: CASSPAGGQNTEAFF. Written as DNA, the CDR3 is TGCGCCAGCAGCCCCGCCGGGGGGCAGAACACTGAAGCTTTCTTT. Full variable domain (remainder filled in from reference TRBV5-1 and TRBJ1-1): KAGVTQTPRYLIKTRGQQVTLSCSPISGHRSVSWYQQTPGQGLQFLFEYFSETQRNKGNFPGRFSGRQFSNSRSEMNVSTLELGDSALYLCASSPAGGQNTEAFFGQGTRLTVV.